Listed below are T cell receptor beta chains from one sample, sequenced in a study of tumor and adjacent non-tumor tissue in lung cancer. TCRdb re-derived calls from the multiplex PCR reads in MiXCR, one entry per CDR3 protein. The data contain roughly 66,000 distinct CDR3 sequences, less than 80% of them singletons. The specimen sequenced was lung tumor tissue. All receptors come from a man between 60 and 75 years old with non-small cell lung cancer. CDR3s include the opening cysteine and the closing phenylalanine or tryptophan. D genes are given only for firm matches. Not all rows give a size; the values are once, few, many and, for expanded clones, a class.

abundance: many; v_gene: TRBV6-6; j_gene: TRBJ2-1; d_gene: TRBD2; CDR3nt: TGTGCCAGCAGCCGGACTAGCGGGAGCCACAATGAGCAGTTCTTC; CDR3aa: CASSRTSGSHNEQFF
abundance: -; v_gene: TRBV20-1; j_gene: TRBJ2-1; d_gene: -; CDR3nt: TGCAGTGTTAGAGTTCGGGGAGGAGTCAATAAGCAGTTCTTC; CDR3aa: CSVRVRGGVNKQFF
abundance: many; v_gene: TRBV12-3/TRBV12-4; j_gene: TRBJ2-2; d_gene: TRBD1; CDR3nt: TGTGCCAGCAGTCAGGGGGCCGGGGAGCTGTTTTTT; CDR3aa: CASSQGAGELFF
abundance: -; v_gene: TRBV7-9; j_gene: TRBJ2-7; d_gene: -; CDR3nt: TGTGCCGGCAGCTTATTAGTTCTATCGGACTGTACCTACGAGCAGTACTTC; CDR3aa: CAGSLLVLSDCTYEQYF
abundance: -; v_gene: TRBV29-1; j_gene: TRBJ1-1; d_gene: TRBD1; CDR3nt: TGTAGCGCCTCGGCAGGGGGGGAGACTGAAGCTTCCTTT; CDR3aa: CSASAGGETEASF
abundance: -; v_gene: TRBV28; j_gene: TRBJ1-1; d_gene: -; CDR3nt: TGTGCCAGTTACCGGCGGAGGAACACTGAAGCTTTCTTT; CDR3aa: CASYRRRNTEAFF
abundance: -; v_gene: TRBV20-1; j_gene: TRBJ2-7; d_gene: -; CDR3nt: TGCAGTGCTTTAGCCCTAACGAGTCAGAGGGATTCCTACGAGCAGTACTTC; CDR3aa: CSALALTSQRDSYEQYF
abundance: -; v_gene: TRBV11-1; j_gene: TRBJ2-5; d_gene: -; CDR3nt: TGTGCCAGCAAGACCGGGACCGTCGGTGACGAGACCCAGTACTTC; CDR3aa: CASKTGTVGDETQYF
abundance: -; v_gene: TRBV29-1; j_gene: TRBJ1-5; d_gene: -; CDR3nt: TGCATCGTTGAAACAGAACGCAATCAGCCCCAGCATTTC; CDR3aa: CIVETERNQPQHF
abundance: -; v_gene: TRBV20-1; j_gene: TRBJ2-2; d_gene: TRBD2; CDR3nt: TGCAGTGCCATTTTAGAGGGAGGGCCGGAGACCGGGGAGCTGTTTTTT; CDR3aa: CSAILEGGPETGELFF
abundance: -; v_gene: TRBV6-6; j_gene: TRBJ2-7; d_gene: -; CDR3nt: TGTGCCAGCAGTTACGAAGGGGTTATGAACGAGCAGTACTTC; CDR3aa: CASSYEGVMNEQYF
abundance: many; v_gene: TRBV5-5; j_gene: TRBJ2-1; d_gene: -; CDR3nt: TGTGCCAGCAGCTTATGGGCCAACTCCTACAATGAGCAGTTCTTC; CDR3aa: CASSLWANSYNEQFF
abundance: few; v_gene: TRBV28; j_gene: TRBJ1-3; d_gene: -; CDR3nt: TGTGCCAGCATCCCGGGACAAACCTCTGGAAACATCATATATTTT; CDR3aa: CASIPGQTSGNIIYF
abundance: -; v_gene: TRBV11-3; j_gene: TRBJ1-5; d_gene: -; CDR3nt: TGTGCCAGCAGCTTAGTTCGCAAAGGGACCAATAAGCCCCAGCATTTT; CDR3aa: CASSLVRKGTNKPQHF
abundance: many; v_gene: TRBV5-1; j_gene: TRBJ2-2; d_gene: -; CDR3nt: TGCGCCAGCAGCTGGGGAACCGGGGAGCTGTTTTTT; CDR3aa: CASSWGTGELFF
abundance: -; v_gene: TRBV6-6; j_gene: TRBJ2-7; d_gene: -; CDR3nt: TGCGCCAGCAGTGGACAGCGCTACGAGCAGCACTTC; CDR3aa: CASSGQRYEQHF
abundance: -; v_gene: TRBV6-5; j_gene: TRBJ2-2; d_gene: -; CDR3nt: TGTGCCAGCAGTTACTTGCCAGCTAGCGGGGAGCTGTTTTTT; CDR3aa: CASSYLPASGELFF
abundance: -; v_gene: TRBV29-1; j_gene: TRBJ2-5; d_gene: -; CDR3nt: TGCAGTATGGTCACAATGCAAAAGACCCAGTACTTC; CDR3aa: CSMVTMQKTQYF
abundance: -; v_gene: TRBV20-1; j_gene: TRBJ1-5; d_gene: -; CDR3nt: TGCAGTGCTAGGGTAGGAGAGACCAGCGGCAATCAGCGCCAGCATTTT; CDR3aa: CSARVGETSGNQRQHF
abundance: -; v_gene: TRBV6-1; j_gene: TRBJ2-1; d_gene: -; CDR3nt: TGTGCCAGCAATCGGCAGGGGTCCTACAATGACCAGTTCTTC; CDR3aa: CASNRQGSYNDQFF
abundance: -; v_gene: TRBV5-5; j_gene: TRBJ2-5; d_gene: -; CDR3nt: TGTGGCAGCAGCTTGCAGAGGGTCCAAGAGACCAAGTACTTC; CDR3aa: CGSSLQRVQETKYF
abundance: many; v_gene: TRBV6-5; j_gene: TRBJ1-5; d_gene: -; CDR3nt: TGTGCCAGCAGTTTCAAGAGGAATCAGCCCCAGCATTTT; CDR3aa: CASSFKRNQPQHF
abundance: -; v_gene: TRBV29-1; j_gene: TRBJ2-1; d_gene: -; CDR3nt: TGCGGCGTGGACACTTACAATGAACAGTTCTTC; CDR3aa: CGVDTYNEQFF
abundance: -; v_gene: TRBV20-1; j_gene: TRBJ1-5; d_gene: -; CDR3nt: TGCAGTGCCTCGCAGGCTATTAAGCCCCAACATTTT; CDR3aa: CSASQAIKPQHF
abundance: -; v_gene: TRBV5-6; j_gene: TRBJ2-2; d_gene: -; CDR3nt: TGTGCCAGCAGCTCCCTGGACAGCGACACCGGGGAGATGTTTTTT; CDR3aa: CASSSLDSDTGEMFF
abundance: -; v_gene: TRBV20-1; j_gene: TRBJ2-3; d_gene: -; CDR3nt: TGCGGTGCTAGAACTTTCGGCCGGACCACAGATACGCAATATTTT; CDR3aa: CGARTFGRTTDTQYF
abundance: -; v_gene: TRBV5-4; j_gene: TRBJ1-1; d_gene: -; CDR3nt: TGTGCCAGCAGCTTGGTTGAAGTACATCTAATTAACACTGAAGCTTTCTTT; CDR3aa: CASSLVEVHLINTEAFF
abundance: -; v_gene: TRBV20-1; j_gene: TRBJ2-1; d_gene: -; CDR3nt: TGCAGTGCTCGAGACTTACCCTACTATGAGCAGTTCTTT; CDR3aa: CSARDLPYYEQFF
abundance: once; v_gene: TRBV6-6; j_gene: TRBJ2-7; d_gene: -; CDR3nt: TGTGCCAGCAGTTACGGGGGGAAAAGGGGAGGTCTCTCTCACGAGCAATACTTC; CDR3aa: CASSYGGKRGGLSHEQYF
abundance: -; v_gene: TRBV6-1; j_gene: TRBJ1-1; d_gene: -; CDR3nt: TGTGCCAACAGTGAATCGGGGGTACTGAACACTGAAGCTTTCTTT; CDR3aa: CANSESGVLNTEAFF
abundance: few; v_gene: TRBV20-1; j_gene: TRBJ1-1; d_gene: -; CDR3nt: TGCAGTGCTGCTTACGGGGACCAAGCTTTCTTT; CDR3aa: CSAAYGDQAFF
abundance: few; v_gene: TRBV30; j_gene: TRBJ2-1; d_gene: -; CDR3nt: TGTGCCTGGGGTCTTAGCGGAAGGGGAGATGAGCTGTTCTTC; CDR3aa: CAWGLSGRGDELFF
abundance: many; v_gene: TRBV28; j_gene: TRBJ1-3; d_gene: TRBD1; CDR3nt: TGTGCCAGCGAGGGGGCGTCTTCGGGAAACACCATATATTTT; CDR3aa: CASEGASSGNTIYF
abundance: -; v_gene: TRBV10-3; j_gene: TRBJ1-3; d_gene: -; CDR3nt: TGTGCCACCTTCGGCGGATCCTTTGGAAACACCGTATATTTT; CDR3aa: CATFGGSFGNTVYF
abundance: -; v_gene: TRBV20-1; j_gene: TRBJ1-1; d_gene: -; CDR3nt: TGCGGTGCCAAAGAGGGATTGAACACTGAAGCTTACTTT; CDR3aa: CGAKEGLNTEAYF
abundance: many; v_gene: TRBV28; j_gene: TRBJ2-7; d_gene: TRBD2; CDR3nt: TGTGCCAGCAGTCCTAGCGGGAGTGCCTACGAGCAGTACTTC; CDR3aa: CASSPSGSAYEQYF
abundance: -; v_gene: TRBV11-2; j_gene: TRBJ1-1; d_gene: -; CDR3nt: TGTGCCAGCATCACGGGCCCCACGAACACTGAAGCTTTCTTT; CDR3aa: CASITGPTNTEAFF
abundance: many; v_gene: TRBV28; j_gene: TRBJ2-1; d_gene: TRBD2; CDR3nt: TGTGCCAGCAGACCAGGACTAGTCGTGAATGAGCAGTTCTTC; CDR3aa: CASRPGLVVNEQFF
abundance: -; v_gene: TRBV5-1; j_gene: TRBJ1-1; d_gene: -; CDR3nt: TGCGCCAGCAGCTCCGGGACGGGGAGCACTGAAGCTTTCTTT; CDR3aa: CASSSGTGSTEAFF
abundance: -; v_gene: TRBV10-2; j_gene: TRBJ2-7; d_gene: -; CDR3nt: TGCACCAGTAGAGACGGAGGGAACCCCTACGAGCAGTACTTC; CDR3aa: CTSRDGGNPYEQYF
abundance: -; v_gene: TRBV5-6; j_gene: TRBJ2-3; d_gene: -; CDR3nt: TGTGCCAGCAGCGAAATGAAAGCAGATACGCAGTATTTT; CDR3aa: CASSEMKADTQYF
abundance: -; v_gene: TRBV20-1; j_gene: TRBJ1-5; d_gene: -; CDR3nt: TGTAGAGCTCAGGCGGGGACGGAACAGCCACAGCATTTT; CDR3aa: CRAQAGTEQPQHF
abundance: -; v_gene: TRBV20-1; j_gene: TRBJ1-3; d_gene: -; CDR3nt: TGCAGTGCTTGGCTAGGGGCGCAGGGAAACACCATATATTTT; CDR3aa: CSAWLGAQGNTIYF
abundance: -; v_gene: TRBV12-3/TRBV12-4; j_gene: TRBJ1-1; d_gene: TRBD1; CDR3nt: TGTACCAGCAGTTTCGGGACAGGGGGCCTGAACAATGAAGCTTTCTTT; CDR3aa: CTSSFGTGGLNNEAFF
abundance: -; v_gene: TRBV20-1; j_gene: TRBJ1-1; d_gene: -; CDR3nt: TGCAGTGCCCCGGGACGGTTGAACACTGCAGCTTTCTTT; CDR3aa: CSAPGRLNTAAFF
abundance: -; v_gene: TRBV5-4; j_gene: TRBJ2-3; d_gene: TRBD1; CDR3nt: TGTGCCAGCAGCTCCCTCGGACAGGGGAGAGAGCAGTATTTT; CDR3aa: CASSSLGQGREQYF